One sample yielded the 13 T cell receptor beta chains listed below, sequenced in a study of control samples from healthy donors and cancer patients. This table comes from immunoSEQ multiplex PCR, and its TCRdb copy is limited to in-frame clones, with some not included. The data hold roughly 20,000 clones, with roughly 80% observed a single time. Sequencing was done on a sample of PBMCs. All receptors come from a man aged 55 to 69 with head and neck cancer.

The chain employs TRBV15 and TRBJ2-5; D is possibly TRBD2 (6 bases). The CDR3 has 14 amino acids. Germline values: CDR1 LNHNV, CDR2 YYDKDF (reference sequence). Trimming shortened V by 0 bases and J by 5 bases, and 10 bases separated the two germline ends. The CDR3 DNA sequence: TGTGCCACCAGCAGAGATCGGAGGGGCGAGACCCAGTACTTC. It yields the protein CATSRDRRGETQYF.

This chain uses TRBV5-6 with TRBJ2-5; D might be TRBD1 (6 bases). This CDR3 region has 14 residues. Germline loops: CDR1 SGHDT, CDR2 YYEEEE. The germline V and J ends were trimmed by 1 base and 1 base, with 8 bases remaining between them. CDR3 in amino acids: CASSLWTAQETQYF. In nucleotides, the CDR3 is TGTGCCAGCAGCTTGTGGACAGCCCAAGAGACCCAGTACTTC. The whole variable domain, filled in from reference TRBV5-6 and TRBJ2-5, reads DAGVTQSPTHLIKTRGQQVTLRCSPKSGHDTVSWYQQALGQGPQFIFQYYEEEERQRGNFPDRFSGHQFPNYSSELNVNALLLGDSALYLCASSLWTAQETQYFGPGTRLLVL.

J is TRBJ2-4 and V is TRBV6-5, with D possibly matching TRBD1 (6 bases). V was shortened by 6 bases and J by 4 bases, with 16 bases between the two germline ends. This CDR3 comprises 15 residues. The germline CDR1 and CDR2 sequences are MNHEY and SVGAGI. DNA for the CDR3: TGTGCCAGCAGGGTGCGGCAGGGGCCTAAAAACATTCAGTACTTC. Protein product: CASRVRQGPKNIQYF.

The chain employs TRBV19 and TRBJ1-3; 7 bases line up with TRBD1. CDR1 and CDR2 from the germline V gene are LNHDA and SQIVND (reference sequence). This CDR3 comprises 14 residues. With V trimmed by 10 bases and J by 1 base, 7 bases remained unmatched. The CDR3 DNA is TGTGCCACAGGGGGGTCGGGGTCTGGAAACACCATATATTTT. It translates to CATGGSGSGNTIYF.

V usage is TRBV5-8 and J usage is TRBJ2-2, with TRBD2 matching 7 bases. V dropped 0 bases and J dropped 6; count of bases not matched to a gene: 2. In germline, CDR1 is SGHTS, CDR2 YDEGEE. The CDR3 is 14 amino acids. Here the CDR3 reads CASSLDSGAGELFF. The CDR3 DNA is TGTGCCAGCAGCTTGGACAGCGGGGCCGGGGAGCTGTTTTTT. Full variable domain (missing parts from reference TRBV5-8 and TRBJ2-2): EAGVTQSPTHLIKTRGQQATLRCSPISGHTSVYWYQQALGLGLQFLLWYDEGEERNRGNFPPRFSGRQFPNYSSELNVNALELEDSALYLCASSLDSGAGELFFGEGSRLTVL.

This clone occurred once. The gene calls are TRBV19 and TRBJ2-3, with a tentative D call TRBD2 (6 bases). Trimming took off 5 bases at V and 5 bases at J, with 14 bases between the two ends. The CDR3 spans 14 residues. Germline-derived CDR1 and CDR2 are LNHDA and SQIVND (reference sequence). CDR3 residues: CASSAGWRGDTQYF. The CDR3 coding sequence is TGTGCCAGTAGTGCGGGGTGGAGGGGAGATACGCAGTATTTT.

There are a few counts of this clone. The chain is built from TRBV27 and TRBJ2-7; 9 nucleotides match TRBD1. The CDR3 spans 14 residues. Looked up from germline, CDR1 is MNHEY and CDR2 is SMNVEV (reference sequence). V was clipped by 8 bases and J by 5 bases; unmatched bases: 10. The CDR3 coding sequence is TGTGCCAGCGGGATGAGACAGGGGGAGGACGAGCAGTACTTC. This sequence encodes CASGMRQGEDEQYF.

Judged by abundance, this clone is medium-sized (0.01 to 0.1%). V gene TRBV4-1 combines with J gene TRBJ2-2, with a tentative D call TRBD2 (6 bases). CDR1 and CDR2 (germline): MGHRA, YSYEKL. There are 15 residues in the CDR3. The V end was cut by 5 bases, the J end by 4 bases, with 14 bases between. The CDR3 loop is CASSFRDSRTGELFF. DNA of the CDR3: TGCGCCAGCAGCTTCCGGGACTCCCGCACCGGGGAGCTGTTTTTT.

The J gene is TRBJ1-5, the V gene TRBV30; TRBD1 agrees at 7 bases. The CDR3 has 14 residues. The V gene end was trimmed by 1 base and the J gene end by 2 bases; junction bases not matched to a gene: 2. Germline values: CDR1 GTSNPN, CDR2 SVGIG (reference sequence). The CDR3 loop reads CAWSGGTGNQPQHF. Here the CDR3 DNA reads TGTGCCTGGAGTGGGGGGACAGGCAATCAGCCCCAGCATTTT.

This clone was seen just once. The chain carries TRBV29-1 and TRBJ2-2, with D perhaps matching TRBD1 or TRBD2 (5 bases each). The germline V gene encodes CDR1 SQVTM and CDR2 ANQGSEA. The CDR3 totals 13 residues. V lost 8 bases to trimming and J lost 2 bases, with 12 bases between them. The CDR3 sequence: CSTRTTNTGELFF. The CDR3 nucleotides read TGCAGCACTAGGACAACTAACACCGGGGAGCTGTTTTTT.

This clone is a singleton in its sample. The CDR3 region is CASSESSQLPYTYNEQFF. Here the CDR3 DNA reads TGCGCCAGCAGTGAGTCCAGTCAGTTACCCTATACCTACAATGAGCAGTTCTTC. The chain employs TRBV10-1 and TRBJ2-1; D gene ambiguous. Per the germline V gene, CDR1 is WNHNN and CDR2 is SYGVQD (reference sequence). The CDR3 totals 18 residues. Trimming removed 0 bases from V and 2 bases from J, with 17 bases in between.

Of note for this clone: Other DNA sequences of this sample code for an identical CDR3. This rearrangement joins TRBV29-1 to TRBJ1-1; D gene unclear. Deletions cut 6 bases from V and 1 base from J, with 6 bases between. Germline CDR1 reads SQVTM; CDR2 reads ANQGSEA. The CDR3 is made up of 11 amino acids. CDR3 loop: CSVGENTEAFF. DNA of the CDR3: TGCAGCGTGGGAGAGAACACTGAAGCTTTCTTT.

The chain recombines TRBV9 with TRBJ2-2, with D possibly matching TRBD2 (6 bases). CDR3 length: 15 amino acids. V was pared by 3 bases and J by 7 bases, with 16 bases between. CDR1 and CDR2 (germline): SGDLS, YYNGEE. As DNA, the CDR3 is TGTGCCAGCAGCGCTAGACTAGGTCAAGGCGGGGAGCTGTTTTTT. Translating it yields CASSARLGQGGELFF.